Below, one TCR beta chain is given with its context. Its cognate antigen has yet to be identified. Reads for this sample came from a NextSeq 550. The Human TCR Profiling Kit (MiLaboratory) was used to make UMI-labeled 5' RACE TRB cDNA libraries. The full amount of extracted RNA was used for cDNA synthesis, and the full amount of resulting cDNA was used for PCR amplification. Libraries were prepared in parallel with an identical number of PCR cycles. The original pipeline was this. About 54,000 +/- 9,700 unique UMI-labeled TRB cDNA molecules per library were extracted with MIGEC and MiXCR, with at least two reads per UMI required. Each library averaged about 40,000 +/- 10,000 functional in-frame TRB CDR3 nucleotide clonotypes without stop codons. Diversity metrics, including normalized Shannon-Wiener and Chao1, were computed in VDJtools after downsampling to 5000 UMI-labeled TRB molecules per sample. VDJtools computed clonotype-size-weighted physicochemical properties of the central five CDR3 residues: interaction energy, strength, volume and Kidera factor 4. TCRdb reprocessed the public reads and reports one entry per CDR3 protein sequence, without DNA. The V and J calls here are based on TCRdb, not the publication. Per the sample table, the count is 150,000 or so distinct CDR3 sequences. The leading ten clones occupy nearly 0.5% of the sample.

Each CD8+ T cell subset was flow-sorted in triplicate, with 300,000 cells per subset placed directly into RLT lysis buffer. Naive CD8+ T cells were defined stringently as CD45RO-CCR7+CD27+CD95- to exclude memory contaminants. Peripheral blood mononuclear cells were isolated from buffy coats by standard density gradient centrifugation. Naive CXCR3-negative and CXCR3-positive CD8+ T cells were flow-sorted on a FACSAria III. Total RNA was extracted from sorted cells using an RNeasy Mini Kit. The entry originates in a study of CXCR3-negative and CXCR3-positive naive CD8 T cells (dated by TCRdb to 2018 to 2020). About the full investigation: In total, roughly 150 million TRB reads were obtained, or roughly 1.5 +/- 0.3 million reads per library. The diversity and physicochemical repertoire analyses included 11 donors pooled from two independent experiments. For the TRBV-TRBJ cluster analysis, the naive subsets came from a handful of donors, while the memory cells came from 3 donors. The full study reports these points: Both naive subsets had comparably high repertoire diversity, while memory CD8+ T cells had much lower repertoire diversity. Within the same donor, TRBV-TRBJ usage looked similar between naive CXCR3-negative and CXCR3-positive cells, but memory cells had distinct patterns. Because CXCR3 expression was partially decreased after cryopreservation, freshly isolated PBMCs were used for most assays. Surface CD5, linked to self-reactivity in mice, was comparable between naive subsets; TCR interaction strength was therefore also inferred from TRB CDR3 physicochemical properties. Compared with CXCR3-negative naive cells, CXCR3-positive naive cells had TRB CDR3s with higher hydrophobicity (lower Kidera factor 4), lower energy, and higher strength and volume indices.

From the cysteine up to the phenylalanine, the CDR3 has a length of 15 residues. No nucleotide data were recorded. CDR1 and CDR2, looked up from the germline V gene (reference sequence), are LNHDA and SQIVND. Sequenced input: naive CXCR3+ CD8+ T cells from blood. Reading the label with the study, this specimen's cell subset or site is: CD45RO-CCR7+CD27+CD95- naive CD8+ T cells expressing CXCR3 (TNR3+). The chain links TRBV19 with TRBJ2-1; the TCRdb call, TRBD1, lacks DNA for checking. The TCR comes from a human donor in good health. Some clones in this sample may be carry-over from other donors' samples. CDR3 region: CASRYTGSSYNEQFF.